These 24 T cell receptor beta chains were all obtained from the same sample, sequenced in a study of blood T cells in healthy people across ages. A sample-barcoded 5' primer and a J-beta primer mix were used in a second PCR of roughly 7 to 11 cycles. TCRdb recomputed calls from the 5' RACE reads with MiXCR, one row per CDR3 protein. The top ten clones hold around 20% of a sample with hundreds of thousands of distinct CDR3 sequences, more than 45% of them seen once. The specimen was blood. These receptors were collected from a man aged 25-45 years in good health.

This clonotype turned up a few times. The chain joins TRBV6-1 to TRBJ2-5, with D tentatively TRBD2 (6 bases). This CDR3 region has 14 residues. V was trimmed by 6 bases and J by 7 bases, leaving 18 bases between them. CDR1 is MNHNS and CDR2 is SASEGT in the germline V gene. The CDR3 spells CASRWGDETGTQYF. CDR3 sequence (DNA): TGTGCCAGCAGATGGGGGGACGAGACGGGGACCCAGTACTTC.

J is TRBJ1-2 and V is TRBV6-1, with D uncertain. Germline assignment: CDR1 MNHNS and CDR2 SASEGT. The CDR3 contains 15 residues. V was trimmed by 1 base and J by 0 bases, leaving 9 bases between them. The CDR3 protein is CASSEGASANYGYTF. CDR3 nucleotide sequence: TGTGCCAGCAGTGAAGGGGCCTCTGCTAACTATGGCTACACCTTC.

The J gene is TRBJ2-1, the V gene TRBV6-2 or TRBV6-3, with D maybe TRBD2 (5 bases). CDR1 is MNHEY, CDR2 SVGEGT, per germline. The CDR3 is 15 amino acids. The V end lost 6 bases, the J end lost 5 bases, and 17 bases lay between the germline ends. CDR3 sequence (DNA): TGTGCCAGCAGCGGACTCTCGACTACAAACAATGAGCAGTTCTTC. This encodes CASSGLSTTNNEQFF.

This sequence joins TRBV20-1 and TRBJ1-2; D gene ambiguous. This CDR3 is 13 amino acids long. In germline, CDR1 is DFQATT, CDR2 SNEGSKA (reference sequence). The V end lost 0 bases, the J end lost 5 bases, and 10 bases lay between the germline ends. The chain's CDR3 is CSARETARYGYTF. The DNA of the CDR3 is TGCAGTGCTAGAGAGACGGCCCGTTATGGCTACACCTTC.

This clonotype came up once. The rearrangement joins TRBV20-1 to TRBJ2-6; TRBD1 matches at 7 bases. The CDR3 is made up of 18 amino acids. The V gene end was trimmed by 3 bases and the J gene end by 1 base; junction bases not matched to a gene: 12. Germline CDR1 reads DFQATT; CDR2 reads SNEGSKA (reference sequence). The CDR3 bases are TGCAGTGCTAGTCGCCACAGGGGCGCCCTGTCTGGGGCCAACGTCCTGACTTTC. It codes for CSASRHRGALSGANVLTF.

V and J are TRBV19 and TRBJ2-7; the D gene is possibly TRBD2 (6 bases). Germline assignment: CDR1 LNHDA and CDR2 SQIVND (reference sequence). The V end lost 0 bases, the J end lost 0 bases, and 12 bases lay between the germline ends. The CDR3 spans 16 residues. CDR3 region: CASSIDRGTPSYEQYF. CDR3 coding DNA: TGTGCCAGTAGTATAGATCGCGGGACCCCCTCCTACGAGCAGTACTTC.

Regarding this clonotype: The junction departs from germline at one end; a sequencing error may be responsible. V usage is TRBV10-3 and J usage is TRBJ2-7, with 8 bases matching TRBD2. Germline V gene data show CDR1 as ENHRY and CDR2 as SYGVKD. This CDR3 is built from 15 residues. The CDR3: CAISELAGGVYGQYF. CDR3 DNA: TGTGCCATCAGTGAATTGGCGGGAGGTGTCTACGGGCAGTACTTC.

The V gene is TRBV4-3, the J gene TRBJ2-5; D remains ambiguous. Germline lookup yields CDR1 LGHNA and CDR2 YSLEER. Trimming stripped 0 bases from V and 1 base from J, with 6 bases between. The CDR3 spans 14 residues. CDR3 residues: CASSQDPSQETQYF. CDR3 sequence (DNA): TGCGCCAGCAGCCAAGACCCCAGCCAAGAGACCCAGTACTTC.

V usage is TRBV14 and J usage is TRBJ2-3, with D perhaps assigned TRBD1 or TRBD2 (5 bases each). From germline, CDR1 is SGHDN and CDR2 FVKESK. The CDR3 is 14 residues long. V dropped 4 bases and J dropped 3 bases, with 11 bases sitting between them. CDR3 residues: CASSPEGRTDTQYF. The CDR3 DNA is TGTGCCAGCAGCCCAGAGGGACGTACAGATACGCAGTATTTT.

A single count supports this clonotype. V usage is TRBV5-1 and J usage is TRBJ2-2, with 11 bases lining up with TRBD2. The J segment lost 0 bases and the V segment lost 1 base, leaving 2 bases of the junction unmatched. This CDR3 spans 17 amino acids. Germline CDR1 is SGHRS and CDR2 is YFSETQ. CDR3: CASSLTSGRSNTGELFF. The CDR3 DNA reads as TGCGCCAGCAGCTTGACTAGCGGGAGATCGAACACCGGGGAGCTGTTTTTT.

This chain links TRBV20-1 with TRBJ2-7, with a tentative D call TRBD2 (7 bases). With 3 bases removed from V and 2 bases from J, the gap between germline ends came to 11 bases. Germline CDR1 and CDR2: DFQATT and SNEGSKA (reference sequence). CDR3 length: 13 residues. For the CDR3, the DNA is TGCAGTGCTAGGGGGGGGCTCACCTACGAGCAGTACTTC. Its protein product is CSARGGLTYEQYF.

V gene TRBV20-1 combines with J gene TRBJ2-7; D is unclear. This CDR3 contains 13 residues. Trimming shortened V by 4 bases and J by 6 bases, and 16 bases separated the two germline ends. From germline, CDR1 is DFQATT and CDR2 SNEGSKA (reference sequence). The CDR3 here is CSATQDLDSEQYF. The CDR3 DNA sequence: TGCAGTGCTACCCAGGACCTCGACTCCGAGCAGTACTTC.

The chain has TRBV4-1 and TRBJ1-1; 7 nucleotides agree with TRBD1. The V segment lost 4 bases and the J segment 4 bases; nucleotides outside the gene matches: 9. There are 15 residues in the CDR3. The germline V gene encodes CDR1 MGHRA and CDR2 YSYEKL. The CDR3 bases are TGCGCCAGCAGCCTCCAAACAGGGGACGGCACTGAAGCTTTCTTT. Translated: CASSLQTGDGTEAFF.

V and J are TRBV12-3 or TRBV12-4 and TRBJ1-2; weak D call: TRBD1 (6 bases). This CDR3 region has 13 residues. V dropped 6 bases and J dropped 5 bases, with 13 bases sitting between them. The CDR3 DNA reads TGTGCCAGCAGCTCGACAGGAGCATATGGCTACACCTTC. It encodes CASSSTGAYGYTF.

The V and J genes are TRBV28 and TRBJ2-1; D ambiguous. Germline V gives CDR1 MDHEN, CDR2 SYDVKM. With 5 bases removed from V and 7 bases from J, the gap between germline ends came to 6 bases. This CDR3 region has 11 residues. The CDR3 bases are TGTGCCAGCAGTATCTTAAATGAGCAGTTCTTC. Amino acid sequence: CASSILNEQFF.

This chain joins TRBV7-2 and TRBJ2-1, with a tentative D call TRBD2 (5 bases). Looked up from germline, CDR1 is SGHTA and CDR2 is FQGNSA. The V end lost 4 bases, the J end lost 11 bases, and 15 bases lay between the germline ends. This CDR3 comprises 13 residues. The CDR3 here is CASSSTTARQQFF. CDR3 nucleotide sequence: TGTGCCAGCAGCTCGACTACAGCAAGACAGCAGTTCTTC.

The chain is built from TRBV11-1 and TRBJ2-1; possible D gene TRBD1, 6 bases. Germline assignment: CDR1 SGHAT and CDR2 FQDESV (reference sequence). This CDR3 comprises 14 residues. The V gene lost 5 bases and the J gene lost 7 bases, with 15 bases spanning the gap. Written as DNA, the CDR3 is TGTGCCAGCAGCCCAACTGGGGGCTCAAATGAGCAGTTCTTC. This encodes CASSPTGGSNEQFF.

The chain carries TRBV25-1 and TRBJ2-3; possible D gene TRBD2, 7 bases. Trimming removed 7 bases at V and 2 bases at J, with 16 bases between. Germline assignment: CDR1 MGHDK and CDR2 SYGVNS. This CDR3 is 15 amino acids long. DNA of the CDR3: TGTGCCAGCACTGAGGACAGCGGGGTCACAGATACGCAGTATTTT. It encodes CASTEDSGVTDTQYF.

V usage is TRBV6-6 and J usage is TRBJ2-6; D remains ambiguous. Germline values: CDR1 MNHNY, CDR2 SVGAGI (reference sequence). The CDR3 has 14 residues. Trimming took off 0 bases at V and 3 bases at J, with 3 bases between the two ends. CDR3: CASSYSVGANVLTF. CDR3 coding DNA: TGTGCCAGCAGTTACTCTGTTGGGGCCAACGTCCTGACTTTC.

The CDR3 nucleotides read TGCAGTGCTAGAGGGAGGGGGGAGGGTCAGCCCCAGCATTTT. Translating gives CSARGRGEGQPQHF. The chain links TRBV20-1 to TRBJ1-5, with D possibly being TRBD1 (6 bases). Per the germline V gene, CDR1 is DFQATT and CDR2 is SNEGSKA (reference sequence). The CDR3 is 14 residues long. Trimming removed 1 base at V and 6 bases at J, with 13 bases between.

The genes are TRBV4-2 and TRBJ1-1, with a weak D call TRBD1 (6 bases). The CDR3 totals 15 residues. Germline CDR1 is LGHNA and CDR2 is YNFKEQ. The V gene lost 4 bases and the J gene lost 3 bases, with 15 bases spanning the gap. The CDR3 protein is CASSLKQGGDTEAFF. For the CDR3, the DNA is TGTGCCAGCAGCCTGAAACAGGGTGGGGACACTGAAGCTTTCTTT.

The chain carries TRBV29-1 and TRBJ2-7, with no clear D. Germline CDR1 SQVTM, CDR2 ANQGSEA. The CDR3 runs 11 residues. Trimming pared 3 bases from V and 7 bases from J, leaving 10 bases between. CDR3 loop: CSVDGGSEQYF. The CDR3 DNA reads TGCAGCGTTGATGGTGGGTCTGAGCAGTACTTC.

This clonotype was counted once. A read error may produce the germline difference seen at one junction end. The chain is built from TRBV6-1 and TRBJ2-6, with a possible D match to TRBD2 (6 bases). The CDR3 length is 15 residues. The germline V gene encodes CDR1 MNHNS and CDR2 SASEGT. In DNA, the CDR3 is TGTACCAGCACCGGGAGACTCTCTGGGGCCAACGTCCTGACTTTC. It specifies CTSTGRLSGANVLTF.

Of note for this clonotype: Its ends do not fully match the called genes, so a read error is possible. The J gene is TRBJ2-5, the V gene TRBV20-1; D unresolved. This CDR3 region has 14 residues. Germline V CDR1 and CDR2: DFQATT, SNEGSKA (reference sequence). CDR3 sequence: CSAISARYQEAQYF. Written as DNA, the CDR3 is TGCAGTGCTATCAGCGCGCGGTACCAAGAGGCCCAGTACTTC.